These 14 T cell receptor beta chains originate from one sample sequenced in a study of identical twins. Via MiXCR, TCRdb re-called the 5' RACE reads, giving one row per CDR3 protein. Altogether 450,000 or so distinct CDR3 sequences are present, 14% being singletons, with the ten largest covering around 0.48%. This same sample was also taken into another study, of yellow fever vaccine responses in identical twins.

Sequenced: CD4+ T cells sorted from blood. The receptors derive from a woman aged 18-29 years in good health.

This clonotype was recorded at least ten times. The genes are TRBV12-3 or TRBV12-4 and TRBJ2-1; the D gene is possibly TRBD1 (7 bases). Trimming took 7 bases from V and 0 from J, leaving 16 bases between them. The CDR3 loop spans 16 amino acids. CDR3 nucleotide sequence: TGTGCCAGCACATCCTGGGGGGACAGCTCCTACAATGAGCAGTTCTTC. Encoded protein: CASTSWGDSSYNEQFF.

The chain uses TRBV7-2 and TRBJ2-7, with a weak D call TRBD2 (5 bases). Germline V CDR1 and CDR2: SGHTA, FQGNSA. Trimming cost V 1 base and J 0 bases, with 13 bases left between them. The CDR3 loop spans 16 amino acids. The CDR3 region has the DNA TGTGCCAGCAGCTTAGGGATCGTAACTAGCTCCTACGAGCAGTACTTC. It yields the protein CASSLGIVTSSYEQYF.

In its sample, this clonotype was seen a few times. The genes are TRBV12-3 or TRBV12-4 and TRBJ2-1; TRBD2 matches at 9 bases. This CDR3 region has 16 residues. J was trimmed by 7 bases and V by 1 base; bases with no gene match: 8. The CDR3 nucleotides read TGTGCCAGCAGTTTAGGGGTCACGCGGGGGGGGAATGAGCAGTTCTTC. Translation: CASSLGVTRGGNEQFF.

This clonotype has more than one count but fewer than ten. The CDR3 protein is CASRLGLAATDTQYF. DNA of the CDR3: TGTGCCAGCAGATTAGGACTAGCGGCCACAGATACGCAGTATTTT. The rearrangement joins TRBV27 to TRBJ2-3, with TRBD2 identical over 10 bases. The V segment lost 6 bases and the J segment 2 bases; nucleotides outside the gene matches: 5. Germline loops: CDR1 MNHEY, CDR2 SMNVEV (reference sequence). The CDR3 length is 15 residues.

The sample holds many counts of this clonotype. The rearrangement uses TRBV12-3 or TRBV12-4 and TRBJ2-2; no clear D. Trimming took 6 bases from V and 4 from J, leaving 18 bases between them. The CDR3 runs 16 residues. As DNA, the CDR3 is TGTGCCAGCAGCCCGGGCCCAAAAAGATTCACCGGGGAGCTGTTTTTT. This encodes CASSPGPKRFTGELFF.

This rearrangement joins TRBV25-1 to TRBJ1-4; D is uncertain. Germline V gene data show CDR1 as MGHDK and CDR2 as SYGVNS. Between the trimmed V and J ends, which lost 3 bases and 4 bases, there was a span of 9 bases. The CDR3 spans 14 residues. The CDR3 coding sequence is TGTGCCAGCAGTGATCCAGAGTTTAATGAAAAACTGTTTTTT. Protein sequence: CASSDPEFNEKLFF.

This clonotype was seen a handful of times. J is TRBJ2-1 and V is TRBV12-5; TRBD1 aligns across 11 bases. After removal of 5 bases from V and 9 bases from J, the junction contained 9 bases not matched to a gene. This CDR3 comprises 15 residues. Germline V CDR1 and CDR2: LGHNT, FRNRAP. The CDR3, as DNA: TGTGCTAGTGGTACCGGACAGGGGGCGAATAGTGAGCAGTTCTTC. Amino acids: CASGTGQGANSEQFF.

The rearrangement joins TRBV3-1 to TRBJ2-5; D call uncertain. The CDR3 loop spans 14 amino acids. V was clipped by 1 base and J by 0 bases, with 6 bases between them. CDR1 LGHDT and CDR2 YNNKEL come from the germline V gene (reference sequence). CDR3 loop: CASSQGNYQETQYF. CDR3 DNA sequence: TGTGCCAGCAGCCAAGGAAACTACCAAGAGACCCAGTACTTC.

The V gene is TRBV4-1, the J gene TRBJ1-3; D is ambiguous. Germline values: CDR1 MGHRA, CDR2 YSYEKL. Deletions cut 1 base from V and 0 bases from J, with 10 bases between. The CDR3 extends over 16 amino acids. CDR3 nucleotide sequence: TGCGCCAGCAGCCAAGCGAACCGAGACTCTGGAAACACCATATATTTT. This sequence encodes CASSQANRDSGNTIYF.

This rearrangement joins TRBV10-3 to TRBJ2-3, with TRBD2 identical over 12 bases. V gave up 7 bases and J gave up 4 bases; unmatched junction bases: 6. This CDR3 is built from 15 residues. Germline CDR1 is ENHRY and CDR2 is SYGVKD. The CDR3 DNA is TGTGCCATCACCCCGGGACTAGCGGGCCCAGATACGCAGTATTTT. Residues: CAITPGLAGPDTQYF.

Comments on this clonotype: The conserved closing phenylalanine or tryptophan is absent in this CDR3, likely reflecting a read error. This chain connects TRBV18 to TRBJ2-7, with no clear D. The CDR3 has 11 amino acids. Germline V gene lookup returns CDR1 KGHSH and CDR2 LQKENI. V dropped 10 bases and J dropped 4 bases, with 11 bases sitting between them. The CDR3 spells CATGVGYEQYL. DNA for the CDR3: TGTGCCACCGGCGTGGGGTACGAGCAGTACCTC.

This clonotype occurred a few times. V is TRBV7-9 and J is TRBJ2-3; D uncertain. Per the germline V gene, CDR1 is SEHNR and CDR2 is FQNEAQ (reference sequence). The ends were cut back, 5 bases at V and 5 bases at J, with 11 bases in the middle. This CDR3 has 13 amino acids. CDR3 sequence (DNA): TGTGCCAGCAGCCGGAACCGAGGAGATACGCAGTATTTT. This encodes CASSRNRGDTQYF.

This clonotype was found many times. The chain carries TRBV7-9 and TRBJ2-3; TRBD2 matches at 9 bases. The CDR3 covers 16 residues. Germline V CDR1 and CDR2: SEHNR, FQNEAQ (reference sequence). The V and J ends lost 3 bases and 6 bases, in that order; junction bases with no gene match: 10. The CDR3 protein is CASSFRSGRSRDTQYF. CDR3 nucleotides: TGTGCCAGCAGCTTTAGGAGCGGGAGGTCGAGGGATACGCAGTATTTT.

CDR3 amino acids: CASSLAGGPRYF. The CDR3 region has the DNA TGTGCCAGCAGCTTAGCTGGGGGGCCTCGGTACTTC. The V call is TRBV7-9, the J call TRBJ2-5; D assignment may be TRBD1 or TRBD2 (6 bases each). V lost 0 bases to trimming and J lost 13 bases, with 12 bases between them. Germline assignment: CDR1 SEHNR and CDR2 FQNEAQ (reference sequence). There are 12 residues in the CDR3.